These 4 T cell receptor beta chains came from one sample sequenced in a study of control samples from healthy donors and cancer patients (dated by TCRdb to 2020 to 2022). The library was built by means of the immunoSEQ multiplex PCR assay. What TCRdb holds here is the immuneACCESS table cut down to in-frame rearrangements. Part of the clones is not present; checked against another copy, under half of the missing clones reflect an unresolved V gene, and the others are unexplained. Within this sample are about 180,000 clones, with 75% to 95% of them counted one time only. The top ten clones comprise 2% to 2.5% of the sample. Sequencing was carried out using blood. These receptors were collected from a woman in her thirties or forties in good health.

This chain connects TRBV12-3 or TRBV12-4 to TRBJ1-4; TRBD1 matches 11 bases. V shed 7 bases, J shed 7 bases, and the junction held 2 bases outside the gene matches. The CDR3 contains 13 residues. CDR3 region: CASNGQGAEKLFF. In DNA form, the CDR3 reads TGTGCCAGCAACGGACAGGGGGCTGAAAAACTGTTTTTT.

The chain couples TRBV7-9 to TRBJ1-2; D ambiguous. This CDR3 comprises 15 residues. Germline lookup yields CDR1 SEHNR and CDR2 FQNEAQ (reference sequence). Trimming took 4 bases from V and 0 from J, leaving 12 bases between them. The CDR3 nucleotides are TGTGCCAGCAGCTCACCGAATCACCCTAACTATGGCTACACCTTC. The encoded protein is CASSSPNHPNYGYTF.

Written as DNA, the CDR3 is TGTGCCACCAGCACCAACCCGGGCAGTCAGACCGGGGAGCTGTTTTTT. Translated: CATSTNPGSQTGELFF. This chain connects TRBV15 to TRBJ2-2; D unclear. Trimming pared 4 bases from V and 5 bases from J, leaving 17 bases between. CDR3 length: 16 residues. In germline, CDR1 is LNHNV, CDR2 YYDKDF (reference sequence).

The rearrangement links TRBV28 to TRBJ2-7, with D maybe TRBD2 (6 bases). The germline CDR1 and CDR2 sequences are MDHEN and SYDVKM. The CDR3 covers 14 residues. The V and J ends lost 5 bases and 3 bases respectively, with 14 bases between them. Here the CDR3 DNA reads TGTGCCAGCAGTCCGGGGCTGGGGGGCTACGAGCAGTACTTC. This sequence encodes CASSPGLGGYEQYF.